This TCR beta chain was recorded in a study of cytomegalovirus exposure and HLA in healthy donors. The CDR3 contains 14 residues. CDR1 is SEHNR and CDR2 is FQNEAQ in the germline V gene (reference sequence). Use of 60 Vbeta and 13 Jbeta primers characterized the PCR. Repertoires were generated with immunoSEQ multiplex PCR, while TCRdb's copy carries only in-frame clones and drops some. The sample yields a few hundred thousand clones, about three quarters seen once. This clone was found a few times. The sample was PBMCs. The rearrangement uses TRBV7-9 and TRBJ2-5; TRBD1 might be the D (6 bases). The DNA matches TRBJ2-7 better at its end, which makes the J call doubtful. The TCR was taken from a man aged 40-49 years in good health and CMV-seronegative. The CDR3 nucleotides read TGTGCCAGCAGCTCTCAGGGGAAGGGTAACGAGCAGTACTTC. Translation: CASSSQGKGNEQYF.